Presented here are 30 T cell receptor beta chains from one specimen sequenced in a study of T cells in Graves' hyperthyroidism and ophthalmopathy. RNA transcripts yielded amplified TCR beta CDR3 regions. Using the HTBI primer set, a first-round RT-PCR was run on the TCR CDR3. A single record per CDR3 protein comes from TCRdb applying MiXCR to the multiplex PCR reads. The sample consists of more than 500,000 distinct CDR3 sequences, 15% to 20% of them appearing once. Sequenced: blood. The receptor set was obtained from a woman in her twenties or thirties with Graves' ophthalmopathy.

The rearrangement links TRBV5-5 to TRBJ2-3; D gene ambiguous. The CDR3 loop spans 13 amino acids. Germline V gene lookup returns CDR1 SGHKS and CDR2 YYEKEE (reference sequence). V was clipped by 0 bases and J by 6 bases, with 8 bases between them. The CDR3 DNA reads TGTGCCAGCAGCTTGGCCGCGGAGGATACGCAGTATTTT. This translates into CASSLAAEDTQYF.

This clonotype was counted at least ten times. V and J are TRBV6-1 and TRBJ1-5; 8 bases are a match to TRBD1. Per the germline V gene, CDR1 is MNHNS and CDR2 is SASEGT. The J segment lost 7 bases and the V segment lost 6 bases, leaving 5 bases of the junction unmatched. CDR3 size: 13 residues. The CDR3 here is CASSQGAGQPQHF. CDR3 sequence (DNA): TGTGCCAGCAGCCAGGGGGCCGGGCAGCCCCAGCATTTT.

This clonotype was seen more than once but under ten times. The chain combines TRBV12-3 or TRBV12-4 with TRBJ2-1, with 12 nucleotides matching TRBD2. With V trimmed by 5 bases and J by 6 bases, 5 bases remained unmatched. This CDR3 has 15 residues. The CDR3 region has the DNA TGTGCCAGCAGTCGGCCACTAGCGGGAGGCAATGAGCAGTTCTTC. Its protein product is CASSRPLAGGNEQFF.

This clonotype was counted at least ten times. The V call is TRBV12-3 or TRBV12-4, the J call TRBJ1-1; possible D gene TRBD1, 5 bases. V lost 4 bases, J lost 4 bases, and 16 bases lay in between. The CDR3 runs to 15 residues. DNA of the CDR3: TGTGCCAGCAGTTCCCGCAGGGCCTGGGGCACTGAAGCTTTCTTT. Its protein product is CASSSRRAWGTEAFF.

This clonotype came up a few times. The V gene is TRBV12-3 or TRBV12-4, the J gene TRBJ1-4; D gene ambiguous. V was trimmed by 5 bases and J by 6 bases, leaving 16 bases between them. This CDR3 region has 15 residues. CDR3 sequence (DNA): TGTGCCAGCAGTGGCAGCACAGTCGAGGATGAAAAACTGTTTTTT. This codes for CASSGSTVEDEKLFF.

The table lists this clonotype with a few counts. The chain employs TRBV4-3 and TRBJ1-2, with D maybe TRBD1 (6 bases). Germline CDR1 reads LGHNA; CDR2 reads YSLEER. The CDR3 runs 14 residues. V lost 0 bases to trimming and J lost 6 bases, with 11 bases between them. The CDR3 region has the DNA TGCGCCAGCAGCCAAGAGTCCAGGGGACATGGCTACACCTTC. Amino acid sequence: CASSQESRGHGYTF.

This clonotype was counted at least ten times. The chain uses TRBV6-6 and TRBJ1-1; D is perhaps TRBD1 (5 bases). The CDR3 consists of 16 residues. The V and J ends lost 2 bases and 0 bases respectively, with 13 bases between them. Per the germline V gene, CDR1 is MNHNY and CDR2 is SVGAGI (reference sequence). Here the CDR3 reads CASSYPKGRLNTEAFF. The CDR3 nucleotides are TGTGCCAGCAGTTACCCGAAGGGGCGGTTGAACACTGAAGCTTTCTTT.

This clonotype was picked up many times. The chain joins TRBV5-8 to TRBJ2-7; D not certain. CDR3 length: 15 amino acids. Germline V lookup: CDR1 SGHTS, CDR2 YDEGEE. V was trimmed by 2 bases and J by 0 bases, leaving 12 bases between them. CDR3 region: CASSFTGGISYEQYF. CDR3 nucleotides: TGTGCCAGCAGCTTCACTGGTGGAATCTCCTACGAGCAGTACTTC.

The chain joins TRBV4-3 to TRBJ2-1; D remains ambiguous. The CDR3 loop spans 13 amino acids. Trimming shortened V by 2 bases and J by 5 bases, and 7 bases separated the two germline ends. The V gene's germline CDR1 is LGHNA and CDR2 YSLEER. CDR3 loop: CASSQTQHNEQFF. In nucleotides, the CDR3 is TGCGCCAGCAGCCAAACACAGCACAATGAGCAGTTCTTC.

The chain has TRBV10-3 and TRBJ2-1, with D possibly being TRBD1 (6 bases). Germline V gene sequence: CDR1 ENHRY, CDR2 SYGVKD. This CDR3 is 13 amino acids long. V was pared by 8 bases and J by 7 bases, with 15 bases between. The CDR3 is CAIAQGVGNEQFF. The CDR3, as DNA: TGTGCCATCGCACAGGGAGTTGGAAATGAGCAGTTCTTC.

This clonotype was seen ten or more times. The genes are TRBV7-8 and TRBJ2-7; D unresolved. The CDR3 totals 14 residues. CDR1 and CDR2 from the germline V gene are SGHVS and FQNEAQ. V was cut by 4 bases and J by 0 bases, with 10 bases left in between. The CDR3 protein is CASSSKGISYEQYF. CDR3 coding DNA: TGTGCCAGCAGCTCAAAAGGAATCTCCTACGAGCAGTACTTC.

The chain combines TRBV20-1 with TRBJ2-4; D is unresolved. V lost 3 bases and J 0 bases, leaving 6 bases between the germline ends. The germline CDR1 and CDR2 sequences are DFQATT and SNEGSKA (reference sequence). This CDR3 is built from 13 residues. The DNA of the CDR3 is TGCAGTGCTAGTATAGGAGCCAAAAACATTCAGTACTTC. The encoded protein is CSASIGAKNIQYF.

The chain is built from TRBV7-2 and TRBJ2-5; 11 positions agree with TRBD1. Germline-derived CDR1 and CDR2 are SGHTA and FQGNSA. The J segment lost 4 bases and the V segment lost 5 bases, leaving 6 bases of the junction unmatched. This CDR3 spans 15 amino acids. DNA of the CDR3: TGTGCCAGCAGCCAGCCGGGGACAGGGGGAGAGACCCAGTACTTC. Translating it yields CASSQPGTGGETQYF.

Ten or more counts support this clonotype. The V call is TRBV18, the J call TRBJ1-1; D uncertain. The CDR3 consists of 13 residues. The ends were cut back, 2 bases at V and 8 bases at J, with 12 bases in the middle. Germline CDR1 KGHSH, CDR2 LQKENI. CDR3 loop: CASSPSGPSEAFF. In nucleotides, the CDR3 is TGTGCCAGCTCACCATCCGGCCCCTCCGAAGCTTTCTTT.

The table lists this clonotype with many counts. V is TRBV6-5 and J is TRBJ1-5; D ambiguous. V lost 0 bases and J lost 1, with 7 bases in between. CDR3 size: 15 residues. The germline gives CDR1 MNHEY, CDR2 SVGAGI. CDR3 loop: CASSYSISSNQPQHF. The CDR3 region has the DNA TGTGCCAGCAGTTACTCGATTTCGAGCAATCAGCCCCAGCATTTT.

This clonotype was counted only a few times. CDR3 protein: CSVVRAGAYEQYF. CDR3 sequence (DNA): TGCAGCGTTGTGAGGGCAGGGGCCTACGAGCAGTACTTC. The V gene is TRBV29-1, the J gene TRBJ2-7; TRBD1 is a possible D gene (6 bases). V lost 4 bases to trimming and J lost 2 bases, with 12 bases between them. The CDR3 is made up of 13 amino acids. Germline V gives CDR1 SQVTM, CDR2 ANQGSEA.

This clonotype was observed many times. V and J are TRBV20-1 and TRBJ2-7; 7 bases are shared with TRBD2. The trim removed 3 bases at V and 3 bases at J, leaving 8 bases unmatched. The CDR3 consists of 14 residues. The germline gives CDR1 DFQATT, CDR2 SNEGSKA (reference sequence). The CDR3 DNA sequence: TGCAGTGCTAGCGAGAACGGGAGGATCTACGAGCAGTACTTC. It specifies CSASENGRIYEQYF.

V and J are TRBV20-1 and TRBJ2-5, with 7 bases that match TRBD2. In germline, CDR1 is DFQATT, CDR2 SNEGSKA (reference sequence). CDR3 length: 17 residues. The trim removed 1 base at V and 0 bases at J, leaving 11 bases unmatched. In DNA, the CDR3 is TGCAGTGCTAGAGGGTCCGTTAGCGGGTGGTACCAAGAGACCCAGTACTTC. Protein sequence: CSARGSVSGWYQETQYF.

This chain links TRBV6-9 with TRBJ2-7; D ambiguous. V was cut by 3 bases and J by 1 base, with 4 bases left in between. Germline CDR1 and CDR2: MNHGY and SVAAGI. CDR3 length: 12 residues. CDR3 sequence reads: CASSYRSYEQYF. The CDR3 nucleotides read TGTGCCAGCAGTTACCGATCCTACGAGCAGTACTTC.

The V gene is TRBV12-3 or TRBV12-4, the J gene TRBJ2-1, with 10 bases matching TRBD2. There are 11 residues in the CDR3. CDR3 coding DNA: TGTGCTAGCGGGAGGTACAATGAGCAGTTCTTC. Residues: CASGRYNEQFF.

This clonotype was counted at least ten times. This chain connects TRBV18 to TRBJ2-7; 8 nucleotides align to TRBD1. This CDR3 is 15 amino acids long. CDR1 and CDR2 from the germline V gene are KGHSH and LQKENI. The J segment lost 2 bases and the V segment lost 3 bases, leaving 6 bases of the junction unmatched. CDR3 loop: CASSPRTGNPYEQYF. CDR3 nucleotides: TGTGCCAGCTCACCCCGGACAGGGAACCCCTACGAGCAGTACTTC. The whole variable domain, remainder taken from reference TRBV18 and TRBJ2-7, is NAGVMQNPRHLVRRRGQEARLRCSPMKGHSHVYWYRQLPEEGLKFMVYLQKENIIDESGMPKERFSAEFPKEGPSILRIQQVVRGDSAAYFCASSPRTGNPYEQYFGPGTRLTVT.

This clonotype has ten or more counts. The chain recombines TRBV18 with TRBJ2-7, with 9 bases aligning to TRBD2. Trimming took 2 bases from V and 2 from J; bases not matched to a gene: 1. This CDR3 spans 14 amino acids. Germline CDR1 KGHSH, CDR2 LQKENI. In DNA, the CDR3 is TGTGCCAGCTCACCAGGCGGGGGGGCCTACGAGCAGTACTTC. Translation: CASSPGGGAYEQYF. The full variable domain, with the rest looked up from reference TRBV18 and TRBJ2-7, is NAGVMQNPRHLVRRRGQEARLRCSPMKGHSHVYWYRQLPEEGLKFMVYLQKENIIDESGMPKERFSAEFPKEGPSILRIQQVVRGDSAAYFCASSPGGGAYEQYFGPGTRLTVT.

This clonotype turned up a few times. The chain couples TRBV7-3 to TRBJ2-1; 13 nucleotides align to TRBD2. Trimming at V came to 4 bases and at J to 8 bases, leaving 5 bases not matched to a gene. The germline CDR1 and CDR2 sequences are SGHTA and FQGTGA. This CDR3 region has 15 residues. The CDR3 loop is CASSSRTSGSDEQFF. Here the CDR3 DNA reads TGTGCCAGCAGCTCTCGGACTAGCGGGAGCGATGAGCAGTTCTTC.

The gene calls are TRBV6-1 and TRBJ1-2; tentatively, D is TRBD1 (5 bases). Germline-derived CDR1 and CDR2 are MNHNS and SASEGT. V lost 5 bases and J 4 bases, leaving 14 bases between the germline ends. This CDR3 is built from 14 residues. In DNA, the CDR3 is TGTGCCAGCAGTCAAGACAGATTCCCCTATGGCTACACCTTC. Its translation is CASSQDRFPYGYTF.

This clonotype was counted only a few times. The gene calls are TRBV20-1 and TRBJ2-1; possibly TRBD2 for D (6 bases). This CDR3 has 17 amino acids. V lost 0 bases to trimming and J lost 1 base, with 16 bases between them. The germline gives CDR1 DFQATT, CDR2 SNEGSKA (reference sequence). The CDR3 sequence is CSAREWGVSYSYNEQFF. The DNA of the CDR3 is TGCAGTGCTAGAGAATGGGGGGTCAGTTATTCCTACAATGAGCAGTTCTTC.

The V gene is TRBV19, the J gene TRBJ2-1; the D is unclear. This CDR3 region has 14 residues. Per germline, CDR1 LNHDA and CDR2 SQIVND (reference sequence). Trimming removed 7 bases at V and 4 bases at J, with 14 bases between. The CDR3 here is CASITGSTYNEQFF. CDR3 DNA: TGTGCCAGTATTACTGGCTCGACTTACAATGAGCAGTTCTTC.

Many counts were recorded for this clonotype. This chain uses TRBV6-5 with TRBJ2-3; 9 nucleotides match TRBD2. CDR1 MNHEY and CDR2 SVGAGI come from the germline V gene. Unmatched junction bases numbered 12, after V lost 0 bases and J lost 2 bases. This CDR3 is 19 amino acids long. The chain's CDR3 is CASSYSRAGGPKSTDTQYF. The CDR3 bases are TGTGCCAGCAGTTACTCTAGGGCGGGAGGGCCTAAATCCACAGATACGCAGTATTTT.

The gene calls are TRBV6-1 and TRBJ2-1; 8 bases match TRBD1. The CDR3 loop spans 15 amino acids. CDR1 is MNHNS and CDR2 is SASEGT in the germline V gene. The V segment lost 4 bases and the J segment 7 bases; nucleotides outside the gene matches: 9. The CDR3 DNA follows: TGTGCCAGCAGTGGAACCGGGACAGGTGTTAATGAGCAGTTCTTC. Translating it yields CASSGTGTGVNEQFF.

This clonotype was observed a handful of times. This sequence may be a read error, since a much larger clone differs from it by one base. The chain couples TRBV7-2 to TRBJ2-1; D is perhaps TRBD1 or TRBD2 (5 bases each). The CDR3 loop spans 16 amino acids. Germline values: CDR1 SGHTA, CDR2 FQGNSA. The DNA for the CDR3 is TGTGCCAGCAGCTTAGGGCCCGGGACCTCCCACAATGAGCAGTTCTTC. It codes for CASSLGPGTSHNEQFF. Complete variable domain (other parts from reference TRBV7-2 and TRBJ2-1): GAGVSQSPSNKVTEKGKDVELRCDPISGHTALYWYRQSLGQGLEFLIYFQGNSAPDKSGLPSDRFSAERTGGSVSTLTIQRTQQEDSAVYLCASSLGPGTSHNEQFFGPGTRLTVL.

This clonotype was observed many times. The rearrangement uses TRBV2 and TRBJ2-3; a weak D match, TRBD1 (6 bases). This CDR3 comprises 17 residues. The germline CDR1 and CDR2 sequences are SNHLY and FYNNEI. Deletions cut 1 base from V and 2 bases from J, with 16 bases between. The CDR3 sequence: CASSEGGWTDNTDTQYF. DNA of the CDR3: TGTGCCAGCAGTGAAGGGGGGTGGACAGACAACACAGATACGCAGTATTTT. Full variable domain (outside the CDR3, taken from reference TRBV2 and TRBJ2-3): EPEVTQTPSHQVTQMGQEVILRCVPISNHLYFYWYRQILGQKVEFLVSFYNNEISEKSEIFDDQFSVERPDGSNFTLKIRSTKLEDSAMYFCASSEGGWTDNTDTQYFGPGTRLTVL.